A selection of T cell receptor beta chains follows, all from one sample in a study of T cells and Merkel cell carcinoma outcomes. Assay used: immunoSEQ multiplex PCR; TCRdb lists only in-frame clones, some missing. The sample shows about 290 clones, approximately 95% of them seen only once. Sequencing was carried out using tumor tissue from Merkel cell carcinoma. Receptors originate from a human donor with Merkel cell carcinoma. Each CDR3 is given with its conserved first and last residue. A D gene is named only where the DNA matches it firmly. Clone size is not always given. Where it is, it says once, few, many or a class for expanded clones.

d_call,clone_size,v_call,j_call,cdr3_nt,cdr3_aa
TRBD1,NA,TRBV5-1,TRBJ1-2,TGCGCCAGCAGCCCTGGACAGGTGGATGGCTACACCTTC,CASSPGQVDGYTF
NA,once,TRBV7-2,TRBJ2-2,TGTGCCACCACGGACAGAACCAACACCGGGGAGCTGTTTTTT,CATTDRTNTGELFF
NA,NA,TRBV7-2,TRBJ2-3,TGTGCCAGCAGCCCAACTACTAGCACAGATACGCAGTATTTT,CASSPTTSTDTQYF
NA,NA,TRBV4-3,TRBJ1-2,TGCGCCAGCAGCGACCGGGACAATGGCTACACCTTC,CASSDRDNGYTF
NA,NA,TRBV30,TRBJ2-5,TGTGCCTGGAGTGACAGGGCCTTACAAGAGACCCAGTACTTC,CAWSDRALQETQYF
TRBD2,NA,TRBV27,TRBJ2-7,TGTGCCAGCAGTTCGGGACTAGGTTACGAGCAGTACTTC,CASSSGLGYEQYF
TRBD1,NA,TRBV7-9,TRBJ1-2,TGTGCCAGCAGCTTGGGACAGAACTATGGCTACACCTTC,CASSLGQNYGYTF
NA,few,TRBV11-2,TRBJ2-5,TGTGCCAGCCAATCCGGGGATTTGCAAGTAGAGACCCAGTACTTC,CASQSGDLQVETQYF
TRBD1,once,TRBV7-8,TRBJ2-5,TGTGCCAGCAGCTTAGGTCATACAGGGGGCTTTGAGACCCAGTACTTC,CASSLGHTGGFETQYF
NA,once,TRBV2,TRBJ1-5,TGTGCCAGCAGCCCCGAGGGGGGAATCAATCAGCCCCAGCATTTT,CASSPEGGINQPQHF
NA,NA,TRBV14,TRBJ2-5,TGTGCCAGCAGCCAAGAGCGAGGGGGAAGAGAGACCCAGTACTTC,CASSQERGGRETQYF
NA,NA,TRBV18,TRBJ1-1,TGTGCCAGCTCAGGTGGGTTGAACACTGAAGCTTTCTTT,CASSGGLNTEAFF